The TCR beta chain described here comes from a study of shared clonotypes between healthy human individuals. General study points: Only blood underwent sampling, and tissue repertoires likely differ. Rarefaction showed sorted-subset sequencing was incomplete despite large depth. An expected dependence of interdonor clonotype sharing on sequencing depth was noted.

The investigators split CD4+ cells into a CD45RA+ naive subset and a CD45RA-negative memory subset. V was trimmed by 5 bases and J by 7 bases, leaving 11 bases between them. The germline gives CDR1 MNHNS, CDR2 SASEGT. The CDR3 is 13 residues long. A note on this clone: Its antigen is unknown.

TCRdb's copy holds only in-frame clones and misses some; the assay was immunoSEQ multiplex PCR. This table has approximately 2.5 million clones, around 90% appearing once. This receptor was taken from a man aged 18-30 years in good health. V gene TRBV6-1 combines with J gene TRBJ1-4; D uncertain. Sequences were obtained from naive CD4+ T cells sorted from blood. The sample's subset: CD45RA+ positively selected. DNA for the CDR3: TGTGCCAGCAGTAAAGAGGAACCTGAAAAACTGTTTTTT. This codes for CASSKEEPEKLFF.